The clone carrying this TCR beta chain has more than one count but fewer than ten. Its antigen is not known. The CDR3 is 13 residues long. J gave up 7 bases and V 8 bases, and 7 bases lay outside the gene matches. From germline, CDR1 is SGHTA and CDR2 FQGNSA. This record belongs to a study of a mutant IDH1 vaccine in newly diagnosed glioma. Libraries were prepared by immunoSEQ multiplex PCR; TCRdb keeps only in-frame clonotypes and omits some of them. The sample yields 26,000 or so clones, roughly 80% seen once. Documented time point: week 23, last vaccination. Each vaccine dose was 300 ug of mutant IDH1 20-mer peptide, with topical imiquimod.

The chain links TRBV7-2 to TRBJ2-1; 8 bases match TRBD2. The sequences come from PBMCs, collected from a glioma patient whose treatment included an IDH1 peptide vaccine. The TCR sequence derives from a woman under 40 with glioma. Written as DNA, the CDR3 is TGTGCCAGCGTTAGCGGGGACCCTAATGAGCAGTTCTTC. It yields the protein CASVSGDPNEQFF.